These 2 T cell receptor beta chains were sequenced from one sample in a study of radiotherapy plus CTLA-4 blockade in lung cancer. The assay was immunoSEQ multiplex PCR, and TCRdb's table has in-frame clones only and misses some. The repertoire holds 65,000 to 95,000 clones, roughly 86% seen once, with around 0.87% in the top ten. The sequenced sample was peripheral blood, obtained from a patient treated with radiotherapy plus ipilimumab. The source of these receptors is a human donor with non-small cell lung cancer who had stable disease on radiotherapy plus ipilimumab.

The chain joins TRBV7-9 to TRBJ2-5, with 10 bases aligning to TRBD2. J gave up 7 bases and V 3 bases, and 11 bases lay outside the gene matches. The CDR3 runs to 16 residues. Germline V gene data show CDR1 as SEHNR and CDR2 as FQNEAQ (reference sequence). The CDR3 DNA is TGTGCCAGCAGCTTTTCTAGCGGGGGTGTAGCGGGGACCCAGTACTTC. Protein: CASSFSSGGVAGTQYF.

The rearrangement uses TRBV11-2 and TRBJ2-2; the match to TRBD2 covers 7 bases. The CDR3 is made up of 14 amino acids. Germline CDR1 is SGHAT and CDR2 is FQNNGV. Unmatched junction bases numbered 2, after V lost 3 bases and J lost 4 bases. The DNA for the CDR3 is TGTGCCAGCAGCTTCGGGAGGTCCACCGGGGAGCTGTTTTTT. It yields the protein CASSFGRSTGELFF.